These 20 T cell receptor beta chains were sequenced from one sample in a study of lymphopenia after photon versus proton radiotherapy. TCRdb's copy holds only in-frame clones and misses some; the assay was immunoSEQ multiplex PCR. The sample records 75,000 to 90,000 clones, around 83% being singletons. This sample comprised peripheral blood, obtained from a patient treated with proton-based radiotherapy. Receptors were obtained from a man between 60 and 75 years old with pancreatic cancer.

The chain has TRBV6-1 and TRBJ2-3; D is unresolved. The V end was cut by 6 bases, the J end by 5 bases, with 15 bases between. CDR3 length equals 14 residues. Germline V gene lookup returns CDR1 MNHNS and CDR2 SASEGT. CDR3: CASSQKPIGDTQYF. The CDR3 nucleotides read TGTGCCAGCAGCCAGAAACCCATCGGAGATACGCAGTATTTT.

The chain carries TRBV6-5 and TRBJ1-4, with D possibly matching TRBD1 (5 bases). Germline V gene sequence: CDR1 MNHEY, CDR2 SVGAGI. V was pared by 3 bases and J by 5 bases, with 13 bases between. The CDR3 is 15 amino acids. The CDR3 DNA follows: TGTGCCAGCAGTTATCGGGACGGGAGGAATGAAAAACTGTTTTTT. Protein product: CASSYRDGRNEKLFF.

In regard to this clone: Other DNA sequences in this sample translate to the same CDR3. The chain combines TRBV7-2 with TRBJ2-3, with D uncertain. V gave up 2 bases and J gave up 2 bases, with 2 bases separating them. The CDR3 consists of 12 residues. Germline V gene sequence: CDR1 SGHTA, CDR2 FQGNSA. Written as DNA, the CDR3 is TGTGCCAGCAGCTTATTCACAGATACGCAGTATTTT. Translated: CASSLFTDTQYF.

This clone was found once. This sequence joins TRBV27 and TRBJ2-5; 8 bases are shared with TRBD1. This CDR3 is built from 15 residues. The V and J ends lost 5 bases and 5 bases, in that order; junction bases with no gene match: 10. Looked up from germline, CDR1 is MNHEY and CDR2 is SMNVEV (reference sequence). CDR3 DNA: TGTGCCAGCAGTCCAACGGGGACAGGAGTGGAGACCCAGTACTTC. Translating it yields CASSPTGTGVETQYF.

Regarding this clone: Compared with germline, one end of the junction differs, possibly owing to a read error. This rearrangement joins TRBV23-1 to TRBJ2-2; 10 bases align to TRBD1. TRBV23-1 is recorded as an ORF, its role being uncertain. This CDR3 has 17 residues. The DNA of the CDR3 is TGCGCCAGCAGTCCAAACCCGACAGGGGGCAGGGACCGGGGAGCTGTTTTT. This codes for CASSPNPTGGRDRGAVF.

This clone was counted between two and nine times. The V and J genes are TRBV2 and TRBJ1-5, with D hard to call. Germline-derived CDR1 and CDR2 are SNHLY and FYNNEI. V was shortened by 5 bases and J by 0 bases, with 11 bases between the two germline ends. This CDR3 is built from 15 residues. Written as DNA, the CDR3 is TGTGCCAGCAGTAAAGAGTTGAATAGCAATCAGCCCCAGCATTTT. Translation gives CASSKELNSNQPQHF.

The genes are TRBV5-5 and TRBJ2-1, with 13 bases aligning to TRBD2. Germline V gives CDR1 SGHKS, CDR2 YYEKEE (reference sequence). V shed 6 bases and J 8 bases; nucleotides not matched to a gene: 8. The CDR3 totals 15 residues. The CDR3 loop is CASIIGTSGIDEQFF. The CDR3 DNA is TGTGCCAGCATCATTGGGACTAGCGGGATCGATGAGCAGTTCTTC.

In DNA, the CDR3 is TGTGCCAGCAGCGGTCCCCTTGGCTACACCTTC. This sequence encodes CASSGPLGYTF. This chain uses TRBV7-9 with TRBJ1-2; the D is unclear. Trimming took 5 bases from V and 7 from J, leaving 8 bases between them. The length of the CDR3 is 11 residues. CDR1 and CDR2 from the germline V gene are SEHNR and FQNEAQ (reference sequence).

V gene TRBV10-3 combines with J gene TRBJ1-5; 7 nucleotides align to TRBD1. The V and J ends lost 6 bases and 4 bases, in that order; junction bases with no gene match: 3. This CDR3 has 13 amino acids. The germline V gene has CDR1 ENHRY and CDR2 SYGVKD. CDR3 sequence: CAISSQGNQPQHF. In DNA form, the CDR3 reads TGTGCCATCAGCTCACAGGGGAATCAGCCCCAGCATTTT.

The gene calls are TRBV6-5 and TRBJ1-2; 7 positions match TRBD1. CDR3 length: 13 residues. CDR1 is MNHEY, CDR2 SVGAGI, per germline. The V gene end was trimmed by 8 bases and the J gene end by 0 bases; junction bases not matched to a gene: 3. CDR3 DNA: TGTGCCAGCGACAGGGCCTCTAACTATGGCTACACCTTC. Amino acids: CASDRASNYGYTF.

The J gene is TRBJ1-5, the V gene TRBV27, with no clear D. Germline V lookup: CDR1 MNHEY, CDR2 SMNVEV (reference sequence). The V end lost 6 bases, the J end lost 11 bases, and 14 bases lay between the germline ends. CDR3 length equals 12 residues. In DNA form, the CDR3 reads TGTGCCAGCAGCGAAGAGATTTTGTCCCAGCATTTT. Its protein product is CASSEEILSQHF.

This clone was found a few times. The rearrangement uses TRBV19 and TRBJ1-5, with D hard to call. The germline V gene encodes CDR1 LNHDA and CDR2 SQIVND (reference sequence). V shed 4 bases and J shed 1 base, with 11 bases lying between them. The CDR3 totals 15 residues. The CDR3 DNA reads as TGTGCCAGTAGTAGAGAGTTACTCAGCAATCAGCCCCAGCATTTT. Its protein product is CASSRELLSNQPQHF.

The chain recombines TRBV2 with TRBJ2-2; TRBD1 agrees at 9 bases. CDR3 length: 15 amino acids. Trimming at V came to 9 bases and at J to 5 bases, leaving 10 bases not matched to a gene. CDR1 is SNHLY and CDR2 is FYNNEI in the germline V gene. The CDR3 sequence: CASVLDRGSTGELFF. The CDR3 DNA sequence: TGTGCCAGTGTCCTAGACAGGGGGAGTACCGGGGAGCTGTTTTTT.

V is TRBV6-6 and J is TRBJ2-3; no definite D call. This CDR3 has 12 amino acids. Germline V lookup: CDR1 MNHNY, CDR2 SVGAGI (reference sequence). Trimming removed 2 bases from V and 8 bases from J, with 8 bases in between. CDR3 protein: CASSYDFGTQYF. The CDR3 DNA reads TGTGCCAGCAGTTACGACTTCGGTACGCAGTATTTT.

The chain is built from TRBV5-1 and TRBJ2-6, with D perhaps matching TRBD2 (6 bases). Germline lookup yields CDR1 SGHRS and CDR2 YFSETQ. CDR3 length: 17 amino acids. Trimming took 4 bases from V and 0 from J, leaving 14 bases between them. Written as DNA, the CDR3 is TGCGCCAGCAGCGGAAGGGGACTGTACTCTGGGGCCAACGTCCTGACTTTC. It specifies CASSGRGLYSGANVLTF.

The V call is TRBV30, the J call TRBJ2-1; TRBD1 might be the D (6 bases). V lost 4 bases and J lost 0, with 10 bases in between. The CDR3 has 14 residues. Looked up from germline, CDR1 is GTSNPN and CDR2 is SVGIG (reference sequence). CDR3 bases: TGTGCCTGGAACTTAGGGGGCTCCTACAATGAGCAGTTCTTC. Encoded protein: CAWNLGGSYNEQFF.

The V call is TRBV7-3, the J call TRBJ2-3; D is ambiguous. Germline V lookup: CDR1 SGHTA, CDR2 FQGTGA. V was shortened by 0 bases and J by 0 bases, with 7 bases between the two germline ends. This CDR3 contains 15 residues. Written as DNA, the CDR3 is TGTGCCAGCAGCTTAACGATTACCAGCACAGATACGCAGTATTTT. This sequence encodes CASSLTITSTDTQYF.

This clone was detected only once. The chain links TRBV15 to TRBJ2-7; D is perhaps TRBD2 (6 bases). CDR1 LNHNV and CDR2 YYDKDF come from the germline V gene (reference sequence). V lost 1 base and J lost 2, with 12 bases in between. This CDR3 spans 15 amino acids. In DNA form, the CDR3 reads TGTGCCACCAGCAGAGGGGGGGACCGCGCCTACGAGCAGTACTTC. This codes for CATSRGGDRAYEQYF.

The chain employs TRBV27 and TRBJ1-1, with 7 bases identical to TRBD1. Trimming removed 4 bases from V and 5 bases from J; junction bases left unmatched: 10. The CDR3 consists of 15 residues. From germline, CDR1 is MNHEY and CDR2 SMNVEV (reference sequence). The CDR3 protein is CASSSRGTVRTEAFF. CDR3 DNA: TGTGCCAGCAGTTCCCGCGGGACAGTTAGGACTGAAGCTTTCTTT.

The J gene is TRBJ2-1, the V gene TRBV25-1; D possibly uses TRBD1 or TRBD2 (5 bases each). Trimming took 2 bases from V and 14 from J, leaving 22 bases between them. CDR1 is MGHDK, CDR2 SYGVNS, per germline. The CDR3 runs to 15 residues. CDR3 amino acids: CASSERGWTAMREFF. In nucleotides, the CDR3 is TGTGCCAGCAGTGAAAGGGGTTGGACGGCAATGAGGGAGTTCTTC. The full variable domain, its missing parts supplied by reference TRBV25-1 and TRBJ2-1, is EADIYQTPRYLVIGTGKKITLECSQTMGHDKMYWYQQDPGMELHLIHYSYGVNSTEKGDLSSESTVSRIRTEHFPLTLESARPSHTSQYLCASSERGWTAMREFFGPGTRLTVL.